The 21 T cell receptor beta chains reported below all come from one sample, sequenced in a study of T cell responses to AZD1222 COVID-19 vaccine. Repertoires were generated with immunoSEQ multiplex PCR, while TCRdb's copy carries only in-frame clones and drops some. In the table there are under 150,000 clones, around 89% of which are singletons. The starting material was peripheral blood, obtained on day 0 of MenACWY control vaccination. These receptors originate from an adult in good health.

This clone was detected a few times. CDR3 protein: CASSVVVANTEAFF. The CDR3 DNA reads as TGTGCCAGCAGCGTAGTTGTGGCGAACACTGAAGCTTTCTTT. V usage is TRBV9 and J usage is TRBJ1-1, with D uncertain. Trimming left V 0 bases short and J 1 base short, with 7 bases between. The CDR3 extends over 14 amino acids. Germline assignment: CDR1 SGDLS and CDR2 YYNGEE.

The chain recombines TRBV11-2 with TRBJ1-2; weak D call: TRBD1 (6 bases). Trimming removed 2 bases from V and 8 bases from J, with 15 bases in between. The germline gives CDR1 SGHAT, CDR2 FQNNGV. The CDR3 is made up of 14 amino acids. CDR3 coding DNA: TGTGCCAGCAGCTTAAGAACGGGGGCGGAGGGCTACACCTTC. This translates into CASSLRTGAEGYTF.

The chain recombines TRBV3-1 (or the pseudogene TRBV3-2) with TRBJ2-7; TRBD2 might be the D (5 bases). Trimming shortened V by 5 bases and J by 5 bases, and 16 bases separated the two germline ends. Per germline, CDR1 LGHDT and CDR2 YNNKEL (reference sequence). The CDR3 is 14 amino acids. This CDR3 reads CASSRPEGLNEQYF. In DNA, the CDR3 is TGTGCCAGCAGCAGACCCGAGGGCCTAAACGAGCAGTACTTC.

A note on this clone: A read error may account for a junction end that differs from germline. The chain uses TRBV12-3 or TRBV12-4 and TRBJ1-1; no reliable D call. The CDR3 consists of 13 residues. The CDR3 loop is CASNLAPNTEAFF. The CDR3 DNA follows: TGTGCCAGCAATTTAGCCCCGAACACTGAAGCTTTCTTT.

The CDR3 is CASSLAVTSGQPQHF. The CDR3 region has the DNA TGTGCCAGCAGCTTAGCTGTTACCAGTGGTCAGCCCCAGCATTTT. This sequence joins TRBV7-8 and TRBJ1-5; D remains ambiguous. Trimming shortened V by 0 bases and J by 6 bases, and 12 bases separated the two germline ends. Germline CDR1 SGHVS, CDR2 FQNEAQ. The CDR3 sequence is 15 residues long.

The chain joins TRBV27 to TRBJ2-1, with D perhaps matching TRBD2 (6 bases). Germline-derived CDR1 and CDR2 are MNHEY and SMNVEV (reference sequence). With 8 bases removed from V and 4 bases from J, the gap between germline ends came to 9 bases. The CDR3 loop spans 12 amino acids. The CDR3 here is CASGLPYNEQFF. The CDR3 DNA reads as TGTGCCAGCGGACTACCGTACAATGAGCAGTTCTTC.

V usage is TRBV7-8 and J usage is TRBJ1-2; 7 nucleotides agree with TRBD1. The V gene's germline CDR1 is SGHVS and CDR2 FQNEAQ. Trimming at V came to 4 bases and at J to 7 bases, leaving 6 bases not matched to a gene. The CDR3 covers 13 residues. The CDR3: CASSSRQGLGYTF. Here the CDR3 DNA reads TGTGCCAGCAGCTCACGACAGGGCCTTGGCTACACCTTC.

The chain uses TRBV24-1 and TRBJ2-1; 8 nucleotides align to TRBD2. The V and J ends lost 3 bases and 1 base, in that order; junction bases with no gene match: 4. This CDR3 has 16 amino acids. Germline V gene lookup returns CDR1 KGHDR and CDR2 SFDVKD. CDR3 protein: CATSDSGSVSYNEQFF. The CDR3 region has the DNA TGTGCCACCAGTGATAGCGGGAGTGTGTCCTACAATGAGCAGTTCTTC.

V and J are TRBV7-9 and TRBJ1-6; D uncertain. The V gene lost 4 bases and the J gene lost 10 bases, with 8 bases spanning the gap. In germline, CDR1 is SEHNR, CDR2 FQNEAQ (reference sequence). This CDR3 has 12 residues. DNA of the CDR3: TGTGCCAGCAGCTCTGGAGAGTCACCCCTCCACTTT. Protein product: CASSSGESPLHF.

The chain joins TRBV4-1 to TRBJ1-2; D call uncertain. V was trimmed by 4 bases and J by 2 bases, leaving 14 bases between them. This CDR3 is built from 15 residues. CDR1 is MGHRA, CDR2 YSYEKL, per germline. CDR3 sequence: CASSPWVAGNYGYTF. CDR3 nucleotides: TGCGCCAGCAGCCCCTGGGTGGCGGGCAACTATGGCTACACCTTC.

This chain connects TRBV5-8 to TRBJ2-2, with unresolved D. V lost 3 bases, J lost 6 bases, and 21 bases lay in between. The length of the CDR3 is 17 residues. Germline V gene data show CDR1 as SGHTS and CDR2 as YDEGEE. This CDR3 is CASSSGVLASWAGELFF. CDR3 nucleotide sequence: TGTGCCAGCAGCTCTGGGGTGTTAGCCTCCTGGGCCGGGGAGCTGTTTTTT.

V gene TRBV7-2 combines with J gene TRBJ1-1, with D perhaps matching TRBD1 (6 bases). Trimming shortened V by 5 bases and J by 5 bases, and 12 bases separated the two germline ends. This CDR3 has 13 amino acids. CDR1 and CDR2 (germline): SGHTA, FQGNSA. Here the CDR3 reads CASSRNRGTEAFF. CDR3 nucleotides: TGTGCCAGCAGCCGGAATAGGGGGACTGAAGCTTTCTTT.

In its sample, this clone was seen once. The chain combines TRBV9 with TRBJ1-1, with 8 bases fitting TRBD1. Germline loops: CDR1 SGDLS, CDR2 YYNGEE. The CDR3 extends over 15 amino acids. The junction had 2 bases not matched to a gene; V was cut back by 0 bases and J by 1 base. The CDR3 region has the DNA TGTGCCAGCAGCGTAGGGGACAGGTGGAACACTGAAGCTTTCTTT. Residues: CASSVGDRWNTEAFF.

V and J are TRBV28 and TRBJ2-7; D is perhaps TRBD2 (6 bases). CDR1 and CDR2 from the germline V gene are MDHEN and SYDVKM. This CDR3 region has 14 residues. V lost 5 bases, J lost 2 bases, and 13 bases lay in between. The CDR3 loop is CASSTRRGTYEQYF. CDR3 nucleotide sequence: TGTGCCAGCAGTACTAGGAGGGGCACCTACGAGCAGTACTTC.

The chain combines TRBV7-9 with TRBJ1-1; D ambiguous. V dropped 3 bases and J dropped 7 bases, with 6 bases sitting between them. Germline assignment: CDR1 SEHNR and CDR2 FQNEAQ (reference sequence). The CDR3 runs to 11 residues. CDR3 residues: CASSLGGEAFF. In DNA form, the CDR3 reads TGTGCCAGCAGCTTGGGAGGTGAAGCTTTCTTT.

This clone appeared once. V and J are TRBV19 and TRBJ2-7, with D perhaps matching TRBD2 (7 bases). Deletions cut 5 bases from V and 2 bases from J, with 25 bases between. The CDR3 is made up of 18 amino acids. Germline CDR1 reads LNHDA; CDR2 reads SQIVND (reference sequence). CDR3 residues: CASSGGATGTSDAYEQYF. CDR3 DNA sequence: TGTGCCAGTAGTGGGGGGGCCACCGGGACCTCGGACGCCTACGAGCAGTACTTC.

V usage is TRBV11-1 and J usage is TRBJ2-2; D remains ambiguous. The CDR3 contains 13 residues. Germline CDR1 and CDR2: SGHAT and FQDESV (reference sequence). Trimming took off 5 bases at V and 6 bases at J, with 10 bases between the two ends. The CDR3 DNA is TGTGCCAGCAGCCTAGTGGTTCCCGGGGAGCTGTTTTTT. Translation gives CASSLVVPGELFF.

The chain recombines TRBV4-1 with TRBJ1-2; D may be TRBD1 (5 bases). Trimming took off 0 bases at V and 5 bases at J, with 13 bases between the two ends. This CDR3 is 15 amino acids long. Germline values: CDR1 MGHRA, CDR2 YSYEKL. CDR3 residues: CASSQDYSQGYGYTF. The DNA of the CDR3 is TGCGCCAGCAGCCAAGATTATAGCCAGGGATATGGCTACACCTTC.

The CDR3 loop is CASGVGGGNQPQHF. CDR3 in DNA: TGTGCCAGCGGGGTGGGGGGCGGAAATCAGCCCCAGCATTTT. The chain employs TRBV2 and TRBJ1-5, with D maybe TRBD1 (6 bases). Germline loops: CDR1 SNHLY, CDR2 FYNNEI. Trimming took 8 bases from V and 4 from J, leaving 15 bases between them. The CDR3 runs 14 residues.

V gene TRBV12-3 or TRBV12-4 combines with J gene TRBJ1-2, with D possibly TRBD1 on 5 matching bases. The CDR3 runs to 13 residues. Trimming pared 2 bases from V and 4 bases from J, leaving 8 bases between. CDR3 residues: CASSLRGGYGYTF. The CDR3 bases are TGTGCCAGCAGTTTAAGGGGCGGCTATGGCTACACCTTC.

The chain recombines TRBV27 with TRBJ1-6; no definite D call. The CDR3 has 14 residues. Germline CDR1 is MNHEY and CDR2 is SMNVEV (reference sequence). V dropped 0 bases and J dropped 5 bases, with 5 bases sitting between them. The CDR3 region has the DNA TGTGCCAGCAGTTTATCGTTTCATAATTCACCCCTCCACTTT. Translating it yields CASSLSFHNSPLHF.